Below are 29 T cell receptor beta chains sequenced from a single sample in a study of cytomegalovirus exposure and HLA in healthy donors. Sequencing was performed with immunoSEQ multiplex PCR; in TCRdb, only in-frame clones are kept and a portion is missing. The repertoire holds around 63,000 clones, 95% to 97% seen once, with 1.2% in the top ten. The material sequenced was PBMCs. Receptors were obtained from a woman aged 18 to 35 in good health and CMV-seronegative.

This clone came up once. The chain joins TRBV11-2 to TRBJ1-2, with D perhaps matching TRBD1 (5 bases). V shed 8 bases and J shed 4 bases, with 17 bases lying between them. This CDR3 spans 14 amino acids. CDR1 is SGHAT and CDR2 is FQNNGV in the germline V gene. In DNA form, the CDR3 reads TGTGCCAGCTTGGGGCCCACCGGGGGCTATGGCTACACCTTC. Protein: CASLGPTGGYGYTF.

V usage is TRBV4-3 and J usage is TRBJ2-2, with 12 bases matching TRBD2. From germline, CDR1 is LGHNA and CDR2 YSLEER. Trimming at V came to 0 bases and at J to 5 bases, leaving 16 bases not matched to a gene. The CDR3 is made up of 21 amino acids. The CDR3 is CASSQDWVASGGVWGTGELFF. CDR3 sequence (DNA): TGCGCCAGCAGCCAAGATTGGGTGGCTAGCGGGGGGGTTTGGGGGACCGGGGAGCTGTTTTTT.

This chain joins TRBV7-8 and TRBJ2-5; possibly TRBD2 for D (6 bases). This CDR3 is 13 amino acids long. Trimming left V 5 bases short and J 4 bases short, with 11 bases between. CDR1 is SGHVS, CDR2 FQNEAQ, per germline. Written as DNA, the CDR3 is TGTGCCAGCAGCCCCGGACTAAGAGAGACCCAGTACTTC. Residues: CASSPGLRETQYF.

The chain combines TRBV4-3 with TRBJ1-1; the match to TRBD1 covers 7 bases. V lost 1 base, J lost 1 base, and 9 bases stayed unmatched. The CDR3 sequence is 17 residues long. Germline-derived CDR1 and CDR2 are LGHNA and YSLEER. The CDR3 region has the DNA TGCGCCAGCAGCCAAGGGGTTGGGCAGGGGGGGAACACTGAAGCTTTCTTT. Protein: CASSQGVGQGGNTEAFF.

The chain uses TRBV5-1 and TRBJ2-3; possible D gene TRBD2, 5 bases. CDR1 and CDR2 from the germline V gene are SGHRS and YFSETQ. V lost 7 bases and J 5 bases, leaving 14 bases between the germline ends. The CDR3 has 13 residues. The CDR3 bases are TGCGCCAGCGGTACCCCCCGGGGAGATACGCAGTATTTT. Translation gives CASGTPRGDTQYF.

The chain joins TRBV7-3 to TRBJ1-1; perhaps TRBD1 as D (5 bases). Per the germline V gene, CDR1 is SGHTA and CDR2 is FQGTGA. This CDR3 region has 15 residues. V was cut by 0 bases and J by 2 bases, with 10 bases left in between. The CDR3 coding sequence is TGTGCCAGCAGCTTAACGGCGCAGGGCAACACTGAAGCTTTCTTT. Amino acids: CASSLTAQGNTEAFF.

The chain combines TRBV7-7 with TRBJ2-3; unclear D gene. CDR3 length: 14 amino acids. Per germline, CDR1 SSHAT and CDR2 FNYEAQ (reference sequence). The ends were cut back, 2 bases at V and 4 bases at J, with 10 bases in the middle. The CDR3 DNA reads as TGTGCCAGCAGCTTACGAGGCCCCCCAGATACGCAGTATTTT. Its protein product is CASSLRGPPDTQYF.

The chain employs TRBV5-1 and TRBJ2-7, with TRBD2 matching over 8 bases. This CDR3 is built from 14 residues. The germline V gene encodes CDR1 SGHRS and CDR2 YFSETQ. After removal of 2 bases from V and 3 bases from J, the junction contained 4 bases not matched to a gene. CDR3 coding DNA: TGCGCCAGCAGCTTCGGGCTAGCGGGCTACGAGCAGTACTTC. This gives the protein CASSFGLAGYEQYF.

This chain connects TRBV11-2 to TRBJ2-2, with a tentative D call TRBD1 (5 bases). CDR1 is SGHAT and CDR2 is FQNNGV in the germline V gene. Trimming shortened V by 4 bases and J by 3 bases, and 18 bases separated the two germline ends. The CDR3 runs to 17 residues. CDR3 DNA sequence: TGTGCCAGCAGCTCACTCGGAACGACAGAGTACACCGGGGAGCTGTTTTTT. This gives the protein CASSSLGTTEYTGELFF.

The V and J genes are TRBV5-4 and TRBJ1-5; 9 bases line up with TRBD1. V gave up 4 bases and J gave up 0 bases; unmatched junction bases: 2. Germline CDR1 SGHNT, CDR2 YYREEE (reference sequence). This CDR3 region has 15 residues. The chain's CDR3 is CASSTGGGSNQPQHF. The CDR3 DNA reads TGTGCCAGCAGCACAGGGGGCGGTAGCAATCAGCCCCAGCATTTT.

This chain joins TRBV7-2 and TRBJ2-1; 13 nucleotides agree with TRBD2. V lost 6 bases to trimming and J lost 0 bases; unmatched junction nucleotides: 11. CDR3 length: 19 amino acids. Per the germline V gene, CDR1 is SGHTA and CDR2 is FQGNSA. CDR3 protein: CASRHGLAGATHSYNEQFF. In DNA form, the CDR3 reads TGTGCCAGCAGACACGGACTAGCGGGGGCCACCCACTCCTACAATGAGCAGTTCTTC.

The J gene is TRBJ1-1, the V gene TRBV6-6; 11 bases align to TRBD1. This CDR3 region has 16 residues. Per germline, CDR1 MNHNY and CDR2 SVGAGI (reference sequence). Trimming at V came to 7 bases and at J to 1 base, leaving 8 bases not matched to a gene. CDR3 sequence (DNA): TGTGCCAGCATCAAGGGGGACAGGGGGGAGAACACTGAAGCTTTCTTT. Its protein product is CASIKGDRGENTEAFF.

The J gene is TRBJ2-2, the V gene TRBV9, with a possible D match to TRBD1 (6 bases). CDR1 is SGDLS and CDR2 is YYNGEE in the germline V gene. V dropped 0 bases and J dropped 7 bases, with 13 bases sitting between them. The CDR3 has 15 residues. This CDR3 reads CASSVGGPRGGELFF. For the CDR3, the DNA is TGTGCCAGCAGCGTAGGGGGGCCCCGTGGCGGGGAGCTGTTTTTT. The full variable domain, rest sourced from reference TRBV9 and TRBJ2-2, is DSGVTQTPKHLITATGQRVTLRCSPRSGDLSVYWYQQSLDQGLQFLIQYYNGEERAKGNILERFSAQQFPDLHSELNLSSLELGDSALYFCASSVGGPRGGELFFGEGSRLTVL.

The rearrangement joins TRBV6-6 to TRBJ2-2; perhaps TRBD1 as D (7 bases). The length of the CDR3 is 15 residues. V lost 2 bases and J 6 bases, leaving 13 bases between the germline ends. Germline V gene sequence: CDR1 MNHNY, CDR2 SVGAGI (reference sequence). Here the CDR3 reads CASSYDDREAGELFF. As DNA, the CDR3 is TGTGCCAGCAGTTACGATGACAGGGAGGCCGGGGAGCTGTTTTTT.

The chain joins TRBV13 to TRBJ2-5; D may be TRBD2 (6 bases). The CDR3 has 13 amino acids. CDR1 and CDR2 (germline): PRHDT, FYEKMQ (reference sequence). V was shortened by 5 bases and J by 7 bases, with 14 bases between the two germline ends. The CDR3 coding sequence is TGTGCCAGCAGCCCGGAGGGGTGGGCGACCCAGTACTTC. Translating it yields CASSPEGWATQYF.

In its sample, this clone was seen once. The chain employs TRBV6-1 and TRBJ2-5; no firm D call. The length of the CDR3 is 13 residues. The V end lost 4 bases, the J end lost 1 base, and 7 bases lay between the germline ends. Germline V lookup: CDR1 MNHNS, CDR2 SASEGT. The CDR3 loop reads CASSGVPQETQYF. For the CDR3, the DNA is TGTGCCAGCAGTGGCGTCCCCCAAGAGACCCAGTACTTC.

This chain joins TRBV11-1 and TRBJ2-3; D perhaps matches TRBD2 (6 bases). The CDR3 is 15 amino acids. Germline-derived CDR1 and CDR2 are SGHAT and FQDESV (reference sequence). Trimming took off 3 bases at V and 3 bases at J, with 13 bases between the two ends. CDR3 in amino acids: CASSFRGSGTDTQYF. The CDR3, as DNA: TGTGCCAGCAGCTTTCGGGGGAGTGGTACAGATACGCAGTATTTT.

V usage is TRBV27 and J usage is TRBJ1-1; D unresolved. Germline lookup yields CDR1 MNHEY and CDR2 SMNVEV (reference sequence). V lost 1 base, J lost 1 base, and 10 bases lay in between. This CDR3 is 15 amino acids long. The CDR3 coding sequence is TGTGCCAGCAGTTTATACGACACTCCGAACACTGAAGCTTTCTTT. Encoded protein: CASSLYDTPNTEAFF.

The CDR3 DNA is TGTGCCAGCAGCCAGGGGGGTCCTAGCGCCCTCTACGAGCAGTACTTC. Translating gives CASSQGGPSALYEQYF. The gene calls are TRBV5-4 and TRBJ2-7; D possibly corresponds to TRBD1 (7 bases). Between the trimmed V and J ends, which lost 4 bases and 3 bases, there was a span of 20 bases. Looked up from germline, CDR1 is SGHNT and CDR2 is YYREEE (reference sequence). The CDR3 loop spans 16 amino acids.

The V call is TRBV7-2, the J call TRBJ2-3, with D possibly TRBD2 on 7 matching bases. The CDR3 is made up of 17 amino acids. Germline V gene lookup returns CDR1 SGHTA and CDR2 FQGNSA. The ends were cut back, 5 bases at V and 0 bases at J, with 18 bases in the middle. The CDR3: CASSPTPGGPSTDTQYF. CDR3 sequence (DNA): TGTGCCAGCAGCCCAACCCCGGGGGGCCCTAGCACAGATACGCAGTATTTT.

This chain connects TRBV25-1 to TRBJ2-7; D is possibly TRBD1 (5 bases). V was shortened by 4 bases and J by 0 bases, with 19 bases between the two germline ends. The CDR3 covers 17 residues. CDR1 and CDR2 from the germline V gene are MGHDK and SYGVNS. CDR3 nucleotides: TGTGCCAGCAGTGGGGGCCCTACGGCGGAAAGCTCCTACGAGCAGTACTTC. Protein: CASSGGPTAESSYEQYF.

This chain connects TRBV6-5 to TRBJ1-1; 8 positions match TRBD1. Germline values: CDR1 MNHEY, CDR2 SVGAGI. CDR3 size: 15 residues. V lost 7 bases, J lost 4 bases, and 11 bases stayed unmatched. CDR3 residues: CASTQAGRGPTEAFF. CDR3 DNA: TGTGCCAGCACCCAGGCGGGCAGGGGGCCCACTGAAGCTTTCTTT.

The chain couples TRBV6-5 to TRBJ2-7; TRBD1 agrees at 9 bases. The CDR3 covers 15 residues. The germline V gene encodes CDR1 MNHEY and CDR2 SVGAGI. V shed 7 bases, J shed 1 base, and the junction held 8 bases outside the gene matches. The CDR3 sequence is CASTRGQGVSYEQYF. For the CDR3, the DNA is TGTGCCAGCACGAGGGGACAGGGCGTTTCCTACGAGCAGTACTTC.

J is TRBJ1-2 and V is TRBV4-3; D remains ambiguous. Trimming cost V 1 base and J 2 bases, with 11 bases left between them. The CDR3 spans 15 residues. From germline, CDR1 is LGHNA and CDR2 YSLEER. The CDR3 region is CASSQVAGENYGYTF. Here the CDR3 DNA reads TGCGCCAGCAGCCAAGTCGCCGGGGAGAACTATGGCTACACCTTC.

The chain employs TRBV2 and TRBJ2-1; D gene ambiguous. The CDR3 length is 13 residues. V was pared by 3 bases and J by 6 bases, with 9 bases between. CDR1 is SNHLY, CDR2 FYNNEI, per germline. The CDR3 sequence: CASSDPRGNEQFF. CDR3 nucleotides: TGTGCCAGCAGTGATCCCCGCGGCAATGAGCAGTTCTTC. Supplemented by reference TRBV2 and TRBJ2-1, the full variable domain reads EPEVTQTPSHQVTQMGQEVILRCVPISNHLYFYWYRQILGQKVEFLVSFYNNEISEKSEIFDDQFSVERPDGSNFTLKIRSTKLEDSAMYFCASSDPRGNEQFFGPGTRLTVL.

V usage is TRBV7-8 and J usage is TRBJ2-3; 15 positions agree with TRBD2. The CDR3 contains 19 residues. With V trimmed by 5 bases and J by 4 bases, 13 bases remained unmatched. Germline CDR1 and CDR2: SGHVS and FQNEAQ. The CDR3 here is CASSPRRTSGRGAPDTQYF. The CDR3 bases are TGTGCCAGCAGCCCGCGGCGGACTAGCGGGAGGGGGGCCCCAGATACGCAGTATTTT.

The rearrangement links TRBV5-1 to TRBJ2-3; TRBD1 agrees at 7 bases. V shed 4 bases and J 2 bases; nucleotides not matched to a gene: 7. The germline gives CDR1 SGHRS, CDR2 YFSETQ. CDR3 length equals 15 residues. DNA of the CDR3: TGCGCCAGCAGCCGACAGGGCATGGTCACAGATACGCAGTATTTT. Its translation: CASSRQGMVTDTQYF.

This clone has more than one count but fewer than ten. CDR3 sequence reads: CASSEAPWGGGELFF. The CDR3 coding sequence is TGTGCCAGCAGTGAAGCCCCGTGGGGGGGAGGGGAGCTGTTTTTT. The J gene is TRBJ2-2, the V gene TRBV2, with TRBD2 identical over 7 bases. CDR3 length: 15 amino acids. The V and J ends lost 0 bases and 8 bases, in that order; junction bases with no gene match: 6. Germline CDR1 and CDR2: SNHLY and FYNNEI.

The chain couples TRBV6-1 to TRBJ1-5; D is perhaps TRBD1 (5 bases). Per germline, CDR1 MNHNS and CDR2 SASEGT. V lost 10 bases and J 3 bases, leaving 10 bases between the germline ends. This CDR3 region has 12 residues. The CDR3 DNA is TGTGCCACCCGACAGACCAATCAGCCCCAGCATTTT. This gives the protein CATRQTNQPQHF.